This T cell receptor (beta chain) is from a study of CD8+ T cells in alopecia areata. Study overall: Oral tofacitinib, 5 to 10 mg twice daily, was given in an open-label trial.

Sequencing used cDNA as its template, made by extracting RNA and reverse transcribing it. The assay was immunoSEQ multiplex PCR, and TCRdb's table has in-frame clones only and misses some. Found here are more than 150,000 clones, 51% of them singletons; the top ten hold roughly a tenth. Treatment: oral pan-JAK inhibitor, 5-10 mg twice daily. It was from alopecia areata patients that lesional scalp punch biopsies and peripheral blood were collected. A word on this clone: Its antigen is unidentified.

Study-level results: Many expanded lesional clones remained in scalp and blood on tofacitinib.

The sample consisted of CD8+ T cells sorted from blood, taken at week 52, from a patient treated with tofacitinib. The sequence derives from a human donor with alopecia areata.

Here the CDR3 DNA reads TGTGCTAGTGGTTCGACCTACGAGCAGTACTTC. As protein: CASGSTYEQYF. This sequence joins TRBV12-5 and TRBJ2-7; D is ambiguous. The CDR3 extends over 11 amino acids. Germline CDR1 and CDR2: LGHNT and FRNRAP. Trimming removed 4 bases at V and 2 bases at J, with 3 bases between.